This entry concerns a single T cell receptor (beta chain). Its target is unknown. The data belong to a study of shared clonotypes between healthy human individuals. Germline V gene data show CDR1 as WNHNN and CDR2 as SYGVQD (reference sequence). There are 17 residues in the CDR3. V dropped 3 bases and J dropped 0; count of bases not matched to a gene: 1. Overall study findings and caveats: It was the non-shared clonotypes that had lower generation probabilities than clonotypes shared by all four donors.

Sequencing used immunoSEQ multiplex PCR; TCRdb keeps in-frame clones, though not all of them. In the table there are over a million clones, 95% to 99% of which are singletons. The chain links TRBV10-1 to TRBJ2-2, with 13 bases fitting TRBD2. The sequence was obtained from a man aged 25 to 40 in good health. Sample: naive CD4+ T cells sorted from blood. The subset was: CD45RA+ positively selected. CDR3 loop: CASSDGLAGANTGELFF. The CDR3 DNA follows: TGCGCCAGCAGTGATGGACTAGCGGGAGCGAACACCGGGGAGCTGTTTTTT.